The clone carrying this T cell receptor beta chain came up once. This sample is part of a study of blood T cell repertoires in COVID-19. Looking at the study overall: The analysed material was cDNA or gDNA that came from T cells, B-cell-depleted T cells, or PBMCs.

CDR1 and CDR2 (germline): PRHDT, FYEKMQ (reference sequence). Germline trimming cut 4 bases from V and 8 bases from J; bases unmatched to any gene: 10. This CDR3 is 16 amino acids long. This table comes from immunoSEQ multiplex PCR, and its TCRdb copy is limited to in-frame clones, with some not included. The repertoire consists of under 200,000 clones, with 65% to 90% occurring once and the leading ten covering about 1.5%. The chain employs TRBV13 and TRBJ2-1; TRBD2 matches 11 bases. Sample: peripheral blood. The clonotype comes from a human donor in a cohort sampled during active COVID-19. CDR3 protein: CASSYLAGGPSYEQFF. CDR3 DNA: TGTGCCAGCAGCTACTTAGCGGGGGGGCCGTCGTATGAGCAGTTCTTC.